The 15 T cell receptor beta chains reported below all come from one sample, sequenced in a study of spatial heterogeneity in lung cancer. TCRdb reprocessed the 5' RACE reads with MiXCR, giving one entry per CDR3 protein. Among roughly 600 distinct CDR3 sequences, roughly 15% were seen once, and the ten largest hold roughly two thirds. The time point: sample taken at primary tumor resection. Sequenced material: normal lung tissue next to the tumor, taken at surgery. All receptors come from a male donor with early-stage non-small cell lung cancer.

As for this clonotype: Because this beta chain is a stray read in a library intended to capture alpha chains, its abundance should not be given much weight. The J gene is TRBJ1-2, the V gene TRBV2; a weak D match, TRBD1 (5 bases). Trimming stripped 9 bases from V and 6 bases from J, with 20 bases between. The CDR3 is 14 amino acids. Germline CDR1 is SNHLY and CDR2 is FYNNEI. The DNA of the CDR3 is TGTGCCAGGAGCCGATCCGGGACGGAGGATGGCTACACCTTC. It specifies CARSRSGTEDGYTF.

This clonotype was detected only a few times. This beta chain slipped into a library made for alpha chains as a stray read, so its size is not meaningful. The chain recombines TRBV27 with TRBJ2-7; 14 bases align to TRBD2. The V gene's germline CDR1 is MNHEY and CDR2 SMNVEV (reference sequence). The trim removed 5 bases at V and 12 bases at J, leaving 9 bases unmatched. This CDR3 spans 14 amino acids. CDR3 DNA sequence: TGTGCCAGCAGTACGCCGGGACTAGCGGGAGTTGCGTACTTC. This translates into CASSTPGLAGVAYF.

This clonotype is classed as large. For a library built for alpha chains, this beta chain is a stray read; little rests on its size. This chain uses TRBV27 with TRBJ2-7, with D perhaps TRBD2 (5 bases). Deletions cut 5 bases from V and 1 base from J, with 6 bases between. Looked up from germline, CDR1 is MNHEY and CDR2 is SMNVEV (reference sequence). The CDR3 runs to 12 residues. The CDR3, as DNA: TGTGCCAGCAGTACTAGTTCCTACGAGCAGTACTTC. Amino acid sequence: CASSTSSYEQYF.

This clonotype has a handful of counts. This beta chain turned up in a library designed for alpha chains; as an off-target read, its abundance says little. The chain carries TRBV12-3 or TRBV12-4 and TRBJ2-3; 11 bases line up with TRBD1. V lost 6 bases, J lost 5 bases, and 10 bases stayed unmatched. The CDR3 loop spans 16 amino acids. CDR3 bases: TGTGCCAGCAGCCCAGGGACAGGGGGAAGGGGAGATACGCAGTATTTT. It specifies CASSPGTGGRGDTQYF.

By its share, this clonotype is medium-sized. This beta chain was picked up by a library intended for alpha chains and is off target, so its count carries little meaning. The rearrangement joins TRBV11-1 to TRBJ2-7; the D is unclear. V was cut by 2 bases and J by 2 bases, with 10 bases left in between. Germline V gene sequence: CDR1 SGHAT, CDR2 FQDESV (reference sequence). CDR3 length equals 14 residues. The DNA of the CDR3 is TGTGCCAGCAGCTTAAGATTCTCTACCTACGAGCAGTACTTC. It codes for CASSLRFSTYEQYF. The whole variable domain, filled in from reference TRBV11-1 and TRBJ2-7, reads EAEVAQSPRYKITEKSQAVAFWCDPISGHATLYWYRQILGQGPELLVQFQDESVVDDSQLPKDRFSAERLKGVDSTLKIQPAELGDSAMYLCASSLRFSTYEQYFGPGTRLTVT.

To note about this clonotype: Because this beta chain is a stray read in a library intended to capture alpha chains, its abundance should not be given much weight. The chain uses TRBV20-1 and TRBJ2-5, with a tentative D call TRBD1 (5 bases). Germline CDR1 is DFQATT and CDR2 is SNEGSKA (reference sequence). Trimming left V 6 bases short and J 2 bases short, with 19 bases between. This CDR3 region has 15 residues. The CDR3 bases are TGCAGTGCCACAAAAACCCGGACACCGCAAGAGACCCAGTACTTC. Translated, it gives CSATKTRTPQETQYF.

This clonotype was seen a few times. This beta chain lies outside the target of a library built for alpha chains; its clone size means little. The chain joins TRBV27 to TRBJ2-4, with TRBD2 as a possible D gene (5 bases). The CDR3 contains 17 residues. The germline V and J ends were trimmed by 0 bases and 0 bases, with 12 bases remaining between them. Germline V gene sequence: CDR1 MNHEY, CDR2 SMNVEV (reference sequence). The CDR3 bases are TGTGCCAGCAGTTTATCTTTTTCGGAGGAAGCCAAAAACATTCAGTACTTC. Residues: CASSLSFSEEAKNIQYF.

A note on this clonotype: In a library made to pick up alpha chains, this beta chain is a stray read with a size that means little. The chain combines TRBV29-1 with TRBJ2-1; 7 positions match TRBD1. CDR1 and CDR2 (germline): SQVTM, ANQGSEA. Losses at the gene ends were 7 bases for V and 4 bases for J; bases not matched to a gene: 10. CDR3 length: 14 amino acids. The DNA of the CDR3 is TGCAGCGCCATAGACAGGGCTATTTACAATGAGCAGTTCTTC. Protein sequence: CSAIDRAIYNEQFF.

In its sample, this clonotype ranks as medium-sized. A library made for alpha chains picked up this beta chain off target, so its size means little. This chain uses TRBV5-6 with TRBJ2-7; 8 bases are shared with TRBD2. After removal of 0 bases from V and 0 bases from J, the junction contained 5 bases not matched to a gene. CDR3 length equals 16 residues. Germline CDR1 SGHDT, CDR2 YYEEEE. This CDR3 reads CASSLEAGVLSYEQYF. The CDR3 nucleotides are TGTGCCAGCAGCTTGGAAGCGGGAGTTCTCTCCTACGAGCAGTACTTC.

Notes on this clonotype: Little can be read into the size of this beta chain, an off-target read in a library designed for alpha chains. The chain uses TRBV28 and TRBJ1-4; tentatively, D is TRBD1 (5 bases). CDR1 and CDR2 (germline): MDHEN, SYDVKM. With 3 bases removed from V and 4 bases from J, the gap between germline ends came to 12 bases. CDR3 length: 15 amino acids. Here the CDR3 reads CASSLGGPLNEKLFF. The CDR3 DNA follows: TGTGCCAGCAGTTTGGGGGGACCCCTTAATGAAAAACTGTTTTTT.

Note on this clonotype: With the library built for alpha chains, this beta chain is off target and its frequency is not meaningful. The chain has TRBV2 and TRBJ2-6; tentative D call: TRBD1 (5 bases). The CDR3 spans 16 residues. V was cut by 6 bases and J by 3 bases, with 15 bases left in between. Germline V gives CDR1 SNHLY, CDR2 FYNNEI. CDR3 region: CASSPDSSFGANVLTF. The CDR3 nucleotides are TGTGCCAGCAGCCCAGACAGTAGCTTTGGGGCCAACGTCCTGACTTTC.

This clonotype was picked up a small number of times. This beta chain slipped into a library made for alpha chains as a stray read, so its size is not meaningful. DNA of the CDR3: TGTGCCAGCAGCTTAGAGGTCCAGGGGTTCTACGAGCAGTACTTC. This encodes CASSLEVQGFYEQYF. The V call is TRBV11-2, the J call TRBJ2-7, with a weak D call TRBD1 (6 bases). Germline V gene sequence: CDR1 SGHAT, CDR2 FQNNGV. Trimming cost V 0 bases and J 3 bases, with 12 bases left between them. The CDR3 contains 15 residues.

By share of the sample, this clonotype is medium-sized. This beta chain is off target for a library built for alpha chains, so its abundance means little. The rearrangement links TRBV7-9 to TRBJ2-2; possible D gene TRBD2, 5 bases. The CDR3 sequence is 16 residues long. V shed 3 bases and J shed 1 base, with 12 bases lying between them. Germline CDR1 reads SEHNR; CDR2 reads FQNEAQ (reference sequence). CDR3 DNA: TGTGCCAGCAGCTTCCGTTCGAGCGGGAACACCGGGGAGCTGTTTTTT. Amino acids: CASSFRSSGNTGELFF.

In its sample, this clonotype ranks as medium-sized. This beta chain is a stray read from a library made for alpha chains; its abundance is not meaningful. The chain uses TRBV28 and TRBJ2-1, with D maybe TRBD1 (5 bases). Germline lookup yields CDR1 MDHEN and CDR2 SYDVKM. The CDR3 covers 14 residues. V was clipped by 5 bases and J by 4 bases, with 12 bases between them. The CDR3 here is CASSEDKPYNEQFF. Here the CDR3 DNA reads TGTGCCAGCAGTGAGGACAAGCCTTACAATGAGCAGTTCTTC.

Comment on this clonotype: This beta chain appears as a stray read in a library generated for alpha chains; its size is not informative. CDR3 amino acids: CSARDLVAGGPNTQYF. The CDR3 DNA reads as TGCAGTGCTAGAGATCTGGTGGCGGGAGGGCCGAATACGCAGTATTTT. The chain is built from TRBV20-1 and TRBJ2-3; 9 bases are shared with TRBD2. The CDR3 is 16 residues long. CDR1 is DFQATT, CDR2 SNEGSKA, per germline (reference sequence). Losses at the gene ends were 0 bases for V and 7 bases for J; bases not matched to a gene: 11.